Following are 21 T cell receptor beta chains from one sample sequenced in a study of identical twins. One entry per CDR3 protein, called by TCRdb with MiXCR from the 5' RACE reads. This sample has about 250,000 distinct CDR3 sequences; about 8.9% occur once, and the top ten carry 3%. The same specimen was also included in a second study, on yellow fever vaccine responses in identical twins.

Sequenced material: CD8+ T cells sorted from blood. The origin of the receptors is a woman between 18 and 29 years old in good health.

In this sample, this clonotype turned up many times. This chain joins TRBV11-1 and TRBJ2-7, with 14 bases matching TRBD2. Germline V CDR1 and CDR2: SGHAT, FQDESV (reference sequence). This CDR3 has 18 amino acids. V trimming: 5 bases; J trimming: 2 bases; junction bases outside the gene matches: 11. Here the CDR3 reads CASSRLWGLAGATYEQYF. In DNA, the CDR3 is TGTGCCAGCAGCCGTCTTTGGGGACTAGCGGGGGCAACCTACGAGCAGTACTTC.

Comments on this clonotype: At one end the junction does not follow the germline gene, possibly because of a read error. CDR3 in amino acids: CASSPAGTSGGLEQYF. CDR3 in DNA: TGTGCTAGCAGCCCGGCAGGGACTAGCGGAGGGCTCGAGCAGTACTTC. The chain employs TRBV7-7 and TRBJ2-7, with 11 bases identical to TRBD2. This CDR3 has 16 residues. Germline CDR1 SSHAT, CDR2 FNYEAQ (reference sequence). The variable domain in full, with the rest retrieved from reference TRBV7-7 and TRBJ2-7, is GAGVSQSPRYKVTKRGQDVTLRCDPISSHATLYWYQQALGQGPEFLTYFNYEAQPDKSGLPSDRFSAERPEGSISTLTIQRTEQRDSAMYRCASSPAGTSGGLEQYFGPGTRLTVT.

V usage is TRBV10-3 and J usage is TRBJ2-7, with a weak D call TRBD1 (5 bases). V lost 6 bases to trimming and J lost 1 base, with 10 bases between them. The CDR3 length is 13 residues. From germline, CDR1 is ENHRY and CDR2 SYGVKD. As DNA, the CDR3 is TGTGCCATCAGGCCAGGGTCTTCCTACGAGCAGTACTTC. It codes for CAIRPGSSYEQYF.

This clonotype was observed a handful of times. The chain recombines TRBV10-2 with TRBJ1-5; no firm D call. Per germline, CDR1 WSHSY and CDR2 SAAADI. The CDR3 length is 16 residues. Trimming stripped 0 bases from V and 0 bases from J, with 9 bases between. CDR3 in DNA: TGCGCCAGCAGTGAGTCGGCAGCCTATAGCAATCAGCCCCAGCATTTT. This translates into CASSESAAYSNQPQHF.

This clonotype showed up just a few times. V gene TRBV25-1 combines with J gene TRBJ2-3; TRBD2 matches at 9 bases. V dropped 3 bases and J dropped 3; count of bases not matched to a gene: 7. The CDR3 spans 16 residues. The germline CDR1 and CDR2 sequences are MGHDK and SYGVNS. The CDR3 sequence: CASSEVAGAGTDTQYF. In DNA form, the CDR3 reads TGTGCCAGCAGTGAGGTAGCGGGGGCAGGAACAGATACGCAGTATTTT.

In this sample, this clonotype turned up a few times. The chain carries TRBV7-9 and TRBJ2-3, with 10 bases identical to TRBD1. Unmatched junction bases numbered 9, after V lost 4 bases and J lost 5 bases. Germline V CDR1 and CDR2: SEHNR, FQNEAQ (reference sequence). The CDR3 is 16 amino acids. The CDR3 nucleotides read TGTGCCAGCAGCTCCAGCCGGGACAGGGGAGGAGATACGCAGTATTTT. It codes for CASSSSRDRGGDTQYF. Supplemented by reference TRBV7-9 and TRBJ2-3, the full variable domain reads DTGVSQNPRHKITKRGQNVTFRCDPISEHNRLYWYRQTLGQGPEFLTYFQNEAQLEKSRLLSDRFSAERPKGSFSTLEIQRTEQGDSAMYLCASSSSRDRGGDTQYFGPGTRLTVL.

The sample holds many counts of this clonotype. The CDR3 sequence is CASSSTPGQGANEQFF. The CDR3 coding sequence is TGTGCCAGCAGCTCAACCCCGGGACAGGGGGCCAATGAGCAGTTCTTC. V gene TRBV6-4 combines with J gene TRBJ2-1; TRBD1 matches 12 bases. The CDR3 is made up of 16 amino acids. V shed 6 bases and J 6 bases; nucleotides not matched to a gene: 9. Germline V gene lookup returns CDR1 MRHNA and CDR2 SNTAGT.

This chain links TRBV30 with TRBJ2-7; no definite D call. The V gene lost 3 bases and the J gene lost 4 bases, with 13 bases spanning the gap. Germline lookup yields CDR1 GTSNPN and CDR2 SVGIG (reference sequence). The CDR3 is 13 residues long. Written as DNA, the CDR3 is TGTGCCTGGAGAAGTAGGGCGGTGTACGAGCAGTACTTC. The encoded protein is CAWRSRAVYEQYF.

This clonotype was observed at least ten times. V is TRBV7-8 and J is TRBJ2-1, with no clear D. CDR1 and CDR2 (germline): SGHVS, FQNEAQ. CDR3 size: 15 residues. The V end was cut by 1 base, the J end by 0 bases, with 7 bases between. The chain's CDR3 is CASSLDMSSYNEQFF. CDR3 nucleotide sequence: TGTGCCAGCAGCTTAGACATGAGCTCCTACAATGAGCAGTTCTTC.

The genes are TRBV25-1 and TRBJ2-7, with a tentative D call TRBD1 (6 bases). The germline V gene encodes CDR1 MGHDK and CDR2 SYGVNS. The CDR3 contains 14 residues. V was clipped by 1 base and J by 3 bases, with 10 bases between them. CDR3: CASSESHRVYEQYF. The CDR3, as DNA: TGTGCCAGCAGTGAATCGCACAGGGTCTACGAGCAGTACTTC.

V and J are TRBV7-2 and TRBJ2-1, with 10 bases lining up with TRBD2. With V trimmed by 3 bases and J by 0 bases, 8 bases remained unmatched. The CDR3 sequence is 18 residues long. CDR1 is SGHTA and CDR2 is FQGNSA in the germline V gene. The CDR3 bases are TGTGCCAGCAGCTTGGGGCTAGCGGGAGCAACCTCCTACAATGAGCAGTTCTTC. It specifies CASSLGLAGATSYNEQFF.

Only a few counts were recorded for this clonotype. The chain has TRBV20-1 and TRBJ2-7, with 8 bases fitting TRBD1. In germline, CDR1 is DFQATT, CDR2 SNEGSKA (reference sequence). The CDR3 sequence is 13 residues long. The ends lost 1 base at V and 3 bases at J; junction bases unmatched: 2. CDR3 sequence: CSARGTGNYEQYF. DNA for the CDR3: TGCAGTGCTAGAGGGACAGGGAACTACGAGCAGTACTTC.

At least ten counts were recorded for this clonotype. CDR3 nucleotides: TGTGCCAGCAGCGTAGTGCCAGGGACCCAAGAGACCCAGTACTTC. This translates into CASSVVPGTQETQYF. This chain connects TRBV9 to TRBJ2-5; D tentatively reads TRBD1 or TRBD2 (5 bases each). This CDR3 spans 15 amino acids. V was pared by 0 bases and J by 1 base, with 10 bases between. Germline-derived CDR1 and CDR2 are SGDLS and YYNGEE.

The chain combines TRBV20-1 with TRBJ2-7; 8 nucleotides match TRBD1. Germline V CDR1 and CDR2: DFQATT, SNEGSKA (reference sequence). J gave up 4 bases and V 1 base, and 6 bases lay outside the gene matches. The CDR3 consists of 14 residues. CDR3 nucleotide sequence: TGCAGTGCTAGAGTCAGGGACAGGAGGTACGAGCAGTACTTC. Protein: CSARVRDRRYEQYF.

The chain couples TRBV4-3 to TRBJ2-7, with 7 bases lining up with TRBD2. This CDR3 is built from 15 residues. The trim removed 0 bases at V and 7 bases at J, leaving 9 bases unmatched. Germline V gene lookup returns CDR1 LGHNA and CDR2 YSLEER. The DNA of the CDR3 is TGCGCCAGCAGCCAAGATTTCCTAGCGGATGGGGAGCAGTACTTC. Translated, it gives CASSQDFLADGEQYF.

This chain joins TRBV5-1 and TRBJ2-3; 10 bases match TRBD2. Trimming took 5 bases from V and 6 from J; bases not matched to a gene: 9. Germline lookup yields CDR1 SGHRS and CDR2 YFSETQ. This CDR3 is built from 15 residues. The CDR3 sequence: CASRAASGGADTQYF. The CDR3 bases are TGCGCCAGCAGAGCTGCCAGCGGGGGGGCGGATACGCAGTATTTT.

V gene TRBV4-3 combines with J gene TRBJ2-7, with 10 bases that match TRBD2. V dropped 2 bases and J dropped 2; count of bases not matched to a gene: 3. Germline CDR1 is LGHNA and CDR2 is YSLEER. CDR3 size: 15 residues. In DNA form, the CDR3 reads TGCGCCAGCAGCCAAATAGGGACTAGCGCCTACGAGCAGTACTTC. It yields the protein CASSQIGTSAYEQYF.

This clonotype was counted between two and nine times. The genes are TRBV27 and TRBJ2-3, with 7 bases lining up with TRBD1. CDR3 length equals 14 residues. The germline V gene encodes CDR1 MNHEY and CDR2 SMNVEV (reference sequence). Germline trimming cut 5 bases from V and 2 bases from J; bases unmatched to any gene: 4. CDR3 DNA: TGTGCCAGCAGTCTCACAGGGGTCACAGATACGCAGTATTTT. It translates to CASSLTGVTDTQYF.

V and J are TRBV10-3 and TRBJ1-1; 7 bases align to TRBD1. V shed 6 bases and J 0 bases; nucleotides not matched to a gene: 7. This CDR3 is 15 amino acids long. From germline, CDR1 is ENHRY and CDR2 SYGVKD. The CDR3 nucleotides are TGTGCCATCAGAACCCGGGACAGTATGAACACTGAAGCTTTCTTT. It translates to CAIRTRDSMNTEAFF.

The table lists this clonotype with many counts. The chain couples TRBV29-1 to TRBJ2-7; 9 bases match TRBD2. V shed 4 bases and J 6 bases; nucleotides not matched to a gene: 7. This CDR3 spans 13 amino acids. CDR1 is SQVTM, CDR2 ANQGSEA, per germline. This chain's CDR3 is CSVGLAGPTEQYF. The CDR3 DNA is TGCAGCGTTGGCCTAGCGGGACCTACCGAGCAGTACTTC.

This clonotype was counted ten times or more. This chain joins TRBV5-1 and TRBJ2-7; TRBD1 or TRBD2 may be the D gene (5 bases each). The CDR3 loop spans 13 amino acids. The germline V gene has CDR1 SGHRS and CDR2 YFSETQ. Trimming left V 4 bases short and J 3 bases short, with 11 bases between. The CDR3 spells CASSMGTDYEQYF. The CDR3 coding sequence is TGCGCCAGCAGCATGGGGACCGACTACGAGCAGTACTTC.